This TCR beta chain originates from a study of early T cells in non-severe SARS-CoV-2 infection. Study-wide context: Chains from this unsorted whole-blood bulk RNA could not be paired.

CDR3 length: 18 residues. Germline CDR1 and CDR2: MGHRA and YSYEKL. Losses at the gene ends were 3 bases for V and 0 bases for J; bases not matched to a gene: 5. Broader study findings: Matching against VDJdb likely underestimated virus-specific expansions, favoring anti-spike CD8.

The sample holds many counts of this clonotype. Its target is unknown. Attachment of unique molecular identifiers was made to individual cDNA molecules. MiXCR was run by TCRdb on the 5' RACE reads, yielding one entry per CDR3 protein. The sample includes 20,000 to 25,000 distinct CDR3 sequences, 4.8% of them seen just once. This clonotype was obtained from an adult who was a healthcare worker with PCR-confirmed SARS-CoV-2 infection or an uninfected control (not recorded which). Sequencing was done on a sample of whole blood. J is TRBJ2-1 and V is TRBV4-1, with 13 nucleotides matching TRBD2. The CDR3 DNA is TGCGCCAGCAGCCAGGGACTAGCGGGGCGCAGCTCCTACAATGAGCAGTTCTTC. Protein product: CASSQGLAGRSSYNEQFF.